Listed below are T cell receptor beta chains from one sample, sequenced in a study of blood T cell repertoires in COVID-19. TCRdb's table, derived via immunoSEQ multiplex PCR, lists solely in-frame clones and lacks some. The sample includes some 200,000 clones, 70% to 90% of them seen just once. What was sequenced was peripheral blood. These receptors were collected from a woman between 35 and 50 years old with acute or convalescent COVID-19. CDR3s include the opening cysteine and the closing phenylalanine or tryptophan. A D gene is named only where the DNA matches it firmly. Not every row has a clone size; where given, it reads once, few, many or a size class.

TRBJ2-3 | TRBD2 | TRBV4-1 | - | CASSQVAGGTDTQYF | TGCGCCAGCAGCCAAGTCGCGGGGGGCACAGATACGCAGTATTTT
TRBJ1-2 | - | TRBV19 | - | CASSITSGKGGYTF | TGTGCCAGTAGTATAACGTCAGGGAAGGGCGGCTACACCTTC
TRBJ1-5 | TRBD1 | TRBV30 | - | CAWSGGQGNQPQHF | TGTGCCTGGAGTGGGGGACAGGGGAATCAGCCCCAGCATTTT
TRBJ2-1 | - | TRBV21-1 | - | CASSKEAGDNEQFF | TGTGCCAGCAGCAAAGAGGCGGGGGACAATGAGCAGTTCTTC
TRBJ1-2 | - | TRBV30 | - | CAWSRASGYTF | TGTGCCTGGAGCAGGGCCAGTGGCTACACCTTC
TRBJ1-2 | TRBD1 | TRBV6-4 | - | CASNWTGVAYGYTF | TGTGCCAGCAACTGGACAGGGGTGGCCTATGGCTACACCTTC
TRBJ1-2 | TRBD1 | TRBV14 | - | CASSQQGGPYGYTF | TGTGCCAGCAGCCAACAGGGGGGCCCCTATGGCTACACCTTC
TRBJ1-2 | TRBD1 | TRBV12-3/TRBV12-4 | - | CASRRTGLWGYTF | TGTGCCAGCAGGCGGACAGGGTTGTGGGGCTACACCTTC
TRBJ1-1 | TRBD1 | TRBV7-2 | - | CASSPQGARDTEAFF | TGTGCCAGCAGCCCTCAGGGGGCGCGGGACACTGAAGCTTTCTTT
TRBJ1-2 | TRBD1 | TRBV29-1 | - | CSVATGTGGYGYTF | TGCAGCGTGGCTACCGGGACAGGGGGCTATGGCTACACCTTC
TRBJ1-6 | - | TRBV14 | - | CASALGGLDSPLHF | TGTGCCAGCGCGCTGGGGGGGTTGGATTCACCCCTCCACTTT
TRBJ1-6 | TRBD1 | TRBV5-6 | - | CASSWRDRDNSPLHF | TGTGCCAGCAGCTGGAGGGACAGGGATAATTCACCCCTCCACTTT
TRBJ2-5 | - | TRBV30 | - | CAWSRDTQETQYF | TGTGCCTGGAGCCGGGACACCCAAGAGACCCAGTACTTC
TRBJ2-1 | - | TRBV5-4 | - | CASSPTGDSYNEQFF | TGTGCCAGCAGCCCGACCGGGGACTCCTACAATGAGCAGTTCTTC
TRBJ2-5 | - | TRBV7-8 | - | CASSSLGQGLGAQYF | TGTGCCAGCAGCTCTCTCGGCCAGGGACTGGGGGCCCAGTACTTC
TRBJ1-5 | - | TRBV2 | once | CASRQGREGQPQHF | TGTGCCAGCAGGCAGGGGCGGGAGGGTCAGCCCCAGCATTTT
TRBJ1-1 | - | TRBV6-5 | - | CASTPASQGTEAFF | TGTGCCAGCACTCCTGCGAGTCAGGGCACTGAAGCTTTCTTT
TRBJ1-3 | - | TRBV6-5 | - | CASSLTVQPGNTIYF | TGTGCCAGCAGTTTGACAGTACAGCCTGGAAACACCATATATTTT
TRBJ1-5 | - | TRBV9 | - | CASSVDGAFNQPQHF | TGTGCCAGCAGCGTAGATGGGGCCTTCAATCAGCCCCAGCATTTT
TRBJ1-2 | - | TRBV5-5 | - | CASSPTSNYGYTF | TGTGCCAGCAGCCCGACATCTAACTATGGCTACACCTTC
TRBJ1-4 | - | TRBV6-5 | - | CASSSTGYREKLFF | TGTGCCAGCAGTTCCACAGGGTACCGTGAAAAACTGTTTTTT
TRBJ2-5 | TRBD2 | TRBV25-1 | - | CASSRLAGGQETQYF | TGTGCCAGCAGTAGACTAGCGGGGGGGCAAGAGACCCAGTACTTC
TRBJ2-2 | TRBD1 | TRBV19 | - | CASRPQGADTGELFF | TGTGCCAGTAGGCCTCAGGGGGCGGACACCGGGGAGCTGTTTTTT
TRBJ1-2 | - | TRBV19 | once | CASSSHGLSLYGYTF | TGTGCCAGTAGTTCCCATGGACTGTCCCTCTATGGCTACACCTTC
TRBJ2-1 | - | TRBV6-6 | - | CASSPLGAGAFYNEQFF | TGTGCCAGCAGTCCCCTCGGGGCGGGGGCTTTCTACAATGAGCAGTTCTTC
TRBJ1-3 | - | TRBV4-1 | - | CASSQRQVTGGNTIYF | TGCGCCAGCAGCCAGAGACAGGTTACTGGTGGAAACACCATATATTTT
TRBJ2-1 | TRBD1 | TRBV2 | - | CASSGSKDRGWGEQFF | TGTGCCAGCAGTGGATCGAAGGACAGGGGTTGGGGTGAGCAGTTCTTC
TRBJ1-1 | - | TRBV18 | - | CASSPGQYNTEAFF | TGTGCCAGCTCACCAGGACAGTATAACACTGAAGCTTTCTTT
TRBJ1-5 | TRBD1 | TRBV18 | - | CASSAGQGHNQPQHF | TGTGCCAGCTCCGCCGGACAGGGACACAATCAGCCCCAGCATTTT
TRBJ1-1 | - | TRBV12-5 | - | CASGFLPTGRGTEAFF | TGTGCTAGTGGTTTCCTCCCCACAGGGAGGGGCACTGAAGCTTTCTTT
TRBJ1-2 | - | TRBV5-1 | once | CASSLAPGGAYYGYTF | TGCGCCAGCAGCTTGGCCCCGGGGGGCGCCTACTATGGCTACACCTTC
TRBJ1-4 | TRBD1 | TRBV5-1 | - | CASSLGQGVNEKLFF | TGCGCCAGCAGCTTGGGTCAGGGGGTGAATGAAAAACTGTTTTTT
TRBJ1-5 | - | TRBV9 | - | CASSVDFDSNQPQHF | TGTGCCAGCAGCGTAGACTTTGATAGCAATCAGCCCCAGCATTTT
TRBJ1-2 | TRBD1 | TRBV14 | - | CASSQDLGQGARGYTF | TGTGCCAGCAGCCAAGATCTCGGGCAGGGGGCAAGGGGCTACACCTTC
TRBJ1-5 | TRBD1 | TRBV2 | - | CASRDQRTGTGNQPQHF | TGTGCCAGCAGGGACCAAAGGACAGGGACGGGCAATCAGCCCCAGCATTTT
TRBJ2-2 | TRBD1 | TRBV4-1 | - | CASSHPGTGGGELFF | TGCGCCAGCAGCCATCCCGGTACAGGGGGCGGGGAGCTGTTTTTT
TRBJ2-1 | TRBD2 | TRBV5-1 | once | CASSLTSGVYNEQFF | TGCGCCAGCAGCTTGACTAGCGGGGTATACAATGAGCAGTTCTTC
TRBJ1-5 | TRBD1 | TRBV2 | once | CASSDRGDQPQHF | TGTGCCAGCAGCGACAGGGGTGATCAGCCCCAGCATTTT
TRBJ2-3 | - | TRBV6-5 | - | CASRKYPADTQYF | TGTGCCAGCAGAAAATATCCGGCAGATACGCAGTATTTT
TRBJ2-1 | - | TRBV28 | - | CASSPSRPGGEFF | TGTGCCAGCAGCCCCTCTCGACCCGGCGGGGAGTTCTTC
TRBJ2-5 | - | TRBV6-6 | - | CASSYPPRGNTETQYF | TGTGCCAGCAGTTACCCCCCTCGCGGTAATACAGAGACCCAGTACTTC
TRBJ2-1 | TRBD2 | TRBV7-2 | - | CASRLAALGDEQFF | TGTGCCAGCAGACTAGCGGCGTTGGGGGATGAGCAGTTCTTC
TRBJ1-2 | - | TRBV7-2 | - | CASSDPGTTQVSGYTF | TGTGCCAGCAGCGACCCTGGGACAACCCAAGTATCGGGCTACACCTTC
TRBJ1-1 | - | TRBV11-3 | - | CARFGPGDEAFF | TGTGCCCGATTCGGCCCCGGAGATGAAGCTTTCTTT